Presented here are 9 T cell receptor beta chains from one specimen sequenced in a study of blood T cell repertoires in COVID-19. Generated by immunoSEQ multiplex PCR, the TCRdb table keeps only in-frame clones and is missing some. The repertoire holds 280,000 or so clones, with 88% as singletons. The sample comprised peripheral blood. All receptors derive from a man aged 18 to 30 with active or convalescent COVID-19.

This chain uses TRBV27 with TRBJ1-1; TRBD1 matches at 7 bases. Germline trimming cut 4 bases from V and 1 base from J; bases unmatched to any gene: 12. From germline, CDR1 is MNHEY and CDR2 SMNVEV (reference sequence). This CDR3 comprises 17 residues. CDR3 DNA: TGTGCCAGCAGTTCCCATCTGACAGGGTACGGGAACACTGAAGCTTTCTTT. Translation gives CASSSHLTGYGNTEAFF.

This clone occurred once. This sequence joins TRBV27 and TRBJ1-1, with 8 bases aligning to TRBD1. This CDR3 is built from 17 residues. Unmatched junction bases numbered 13, after V lost 4 bases and J lost 3 bases. Germline V CDR1 and CDR2: MNHEY, SMNVEV (reference sequence). CDR3 loop: CASSSPTGVVGDTEAFF. CDR3 nucleotides: TGTGCCAGCAGTTCCCCGACAGGGGTTGTAGGAGACACTGAAGCTTTCTTT.

V and J are TRBV7-2 and TRBJ1-6, with 7 bases fitting TRBD1. With V trimmed by 5 bases and J by 4 bases, 8 bases remained unmatched. The CDR3 totals 16 residues. Germline V gives CDR1 SGHTA, CDR2 FQGNSA. CDR3 loop: CASSSRRDRYNSPLHF. The CDR3 DNA reads as TGTGCCAGCAGCAGTCGCCGGGACAGATATAATTCACCCCTCCACTTT.

The CDR3, as DNA: TGTGCCAGCAGTCAAGACAACCCTTACACAGATACGCAGTATTTT. Protein sequence: CASSQDNPYTDTQYF. The chain carries TRBV6-6 and TRBJ2-3; D unclear. In germline, CDR1 is MNHNY, CDR2 SVGAGI (reference sequence). The CDR3 totals 15 residues. V lost 5 bases to trimming and J lost 2 bases, with 14 bases between them.

The chain is built from TRBV6-1 and TRBJ2-3, with TRBD1 identical over 7 bases. J was trimmed by 4 bases and V by 0 bases; bases with no gene match: 1. This CDR3 has 14 residues. CDR1 and CDR2 (germline): MNHNS, SASEGT. The CDR3 nucleotides read TGTGCCAGCAGTGAAGCGACAGGGCCAGATACGCAGTATTTT. Translating gives CASSEATGPDTQYF.

The chain links TRBV11-2 to TRBJ2-7, with 8 bases matching TRBD1. The trim removed 5 bases at V and 0 bases at J, leaving 3 bases unmatched. The CDR3 totals 14 residues. The V gene's germline CDR1 is SGHAT and CDR2 FQNNGV. CDR3 bases: TGTGCCAGCAGCCGGGACAGGAGCTCCTACGAGCAGTACTTC. Residues: CASSRDRSSYEQYF.

This chain's CDR3 is CASSPGGPDTQYF. Here the CDR3 DNA reads TGTGCCAGCAGCCCAGGGGGACCAGATACGCAGTATTTT. J is TRBJ2-3 and V is TRBV7-9, with 7 bases matching TRBD1. The CDR3 spans 13 residues. J lost 4 bases, V lost 5 bases, and 3 bases had no gene match. CDR1 and CDR2 (germline): SEHNR, FQNEAQ (reference sequence).

The V call is TRBV14, the J call TRBJ1-1, with TRBD1 identical over 7 bases. CDR1 SGHDN and CDR2 FVKESK come from the germline V gene. V was clipped by 0 bases and J by 10 bases; unmatched bases: 5. The CDR3 is made up of 13 amino acids. The CDR3 protein is CASSQDMAGGAFF. The CDR3 nucleotides read TGTGCCAGCAGCCAAGATATGGCAGGGGGAGCTTTCTTT.

This chain joins TRBV9 and TRBJ2-1; 7 bases fit TRBD1. CDR1 and CDR2 (germline): SGDLS, YYNGEE. The CDR3 covers 14 residues. V gave up 2 bases and J gave up 10 bases; unmatched junction bases: 9. The CDR3 protein is CASSVGTGDGEQFF. CDR3 nucleotide sequence: TGTGCCAGCAGCGTCGGAACAGGGGATGGAGAGCAGTTCTTC.